This T cell receptor beta chain was identified during a study of cytomegalovirus exposure and HLA in healthy donors. The overall study: The same platform was used for the 130 or so validation repertoires as for the 650 to 800 first-cohort repertoires, as reported in a later analysis.

General study results and limits: Most TCR sequences proved rare, with some public TCRs found in many donors. Diagnosis of cytomegalovirus status made by the classifier reportedly showed high specificity and sensitivity.

The assay was immunoSEQ multiplex PCR, and TCRdb's table has in-frame clones only and misses some. The repertoire holds roughly 140,000 clones, with approximately 89% as singletons. This CDR3 has 12 residues. Per germline, CDR1 MNHEY and CDR2 SVGAGI. V lost 6 bases, J lost 7 bases, and 10 bases lay in between. As to this clone: Its antigen remains unknown.

The study drew the donors from its approximately 110-subject validation cohort, separate from the roughly 670-subject first cohort. The material sequenced was PBMCs. The V gene is TRBV6-5, the J gene TRBJ1-5; possible D gene TRBD1, 6 bases. The TCR was taken from a man aged 18 to 29 in good health and CMV-seronegative. In DNA form, the CDR3 reads TGTGCCAGCAGATCAGGGGAGCAGCCCCAGCATTTT. It specifies CASRSGEQPQHF.